Listed here are 5 T cell receptor beta chains from one sample, sequenced in a study of blood T cell repertoires in COVID-19. Generated by immunoSEQ multiplex PCR, the TCRdb table keeps only in-frame clones and is missing some. The sample records 150,000 or so clones, approximately 86% being singletons. Input material: peripheral blood. The receptors originated from a man in his 60s with COVID-19, enrolled during active disease.

The CDR3 spells CASSQVPNTEAFF. The CDR3 region has the DNA TGTGCCAGCAGCCAAGTCCCTAACACTGAAGCTTTCTTT. The chain uses TRBV3-1 (or the pseudogene TRBV3-2) and TRBJ1-1; D gene unclear. In germline, CDR1 is LGHDT, CDR2 YNNKEL (reference sequence). Trimming left V 1 base short and J 2 bases short, with 5 bases between. The CDR3 contains 13 residues.

The rearrangement joins TRBV5-8 to TRBJ2-3, with a possible D match to TRBD1 (6 bases). CDR3 length: 15 amino acids. Germline V CDR1 and CDR2: SGHTS, YDEGEE. V lost 1 base and J 4 bases, leaving 13 bases between the germline ends. CDR3 sequence: CASSLTGFSSDTQYF. The CDR3 coding sequence is TGTGCCAGCAGCTTGACAGGGTTTTCGTCAGATACGCAGTATTTT.

The chain combines TRBV4-3 with TRBJ1-2, with no clear D. The CDR3 runs to 14 residues. The germline V gene has CDR1 LGHNA and CDR2 YSLEER. Trimming removed 4 bases at V and 4 bases at J, with 13 bases between. CDR3 residues: CASSPAQAPYGYTF. CDR3 sequence (DNA): TGCGCCAGCAGCCCCGCCCAGGCTCCCTATGGCTACACCTTC.

The CDR3 reads CASSQELEYQETQYF. The CDR3 DNA follows: TGCGCCAGCAGCCAAGAACTAGAGTACCAAGAGACCCAGTACTTC. The rearrangement uses TRBV4-1 and TRBJ2-5; D perhaps matches TRBD2 (5 bases). The CDR3 covers 15 residues. V dropped 0 bases and J dropped 0 bases, with 8 bases sitting between them. Per germline, CDR1 MGHRA and CDR2 YSYEKL.

V and J are TRBV19 and TRBJ1-1; 11 nucleotides align to TRBD1. The CDR3 totals 15 residues. The V gene end was trimmed by 6 bases and the J gene end by 2 bases; junction bases not matched to a gene: 5. From germline, CDR1 is LNHDA and CDR2 SQIVND (reference sequence). For the CDR3, the DNA is TGTGCCAGTAGGTGGACAGGGGGCCCCAACACTGAAGCTTTCTTT. It translates to CASRWTGGPNTEAFF.